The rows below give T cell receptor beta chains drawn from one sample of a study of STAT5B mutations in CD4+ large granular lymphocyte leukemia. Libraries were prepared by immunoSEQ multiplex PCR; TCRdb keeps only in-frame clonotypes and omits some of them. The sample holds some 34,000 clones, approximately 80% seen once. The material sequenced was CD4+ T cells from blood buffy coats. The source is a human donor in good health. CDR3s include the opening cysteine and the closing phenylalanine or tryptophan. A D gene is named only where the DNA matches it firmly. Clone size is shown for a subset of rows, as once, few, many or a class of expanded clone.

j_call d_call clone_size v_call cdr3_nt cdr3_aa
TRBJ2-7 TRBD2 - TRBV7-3 TGTGCCAGCAGCTTAGTCGGAGGGACTAGGCCCGACGAGCAGTACTTC CASSLVGGTRPDEQYF
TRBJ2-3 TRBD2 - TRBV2 TGTGCCAGCAGTGAAGGGGCTAGCGGGACCACAGATACGCAGTATTTT CASSEGASGTTDTQYF
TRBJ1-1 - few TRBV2 TGTGCCAGCAGTGACCAGGGCGGTGACACTGAAGCTTTCTTT CASSDQGGDTEAFF
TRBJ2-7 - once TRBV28 TGTGCCAGCAGTTCCCCCGGGAGAGAGGTTTCCGAGCAGTACTTC CASSSPGREVSEQYF
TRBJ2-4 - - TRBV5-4 TGTGCCAGCAGTCCCGACAGGGAGGGGGGCATTCAGTACTTC CASSPDREGGIQYF
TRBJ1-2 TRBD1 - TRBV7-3 TGTGCCAGCAGCTTGGACAGGGGGGAACTTGGGAGTTACACCTTC CASSLDRGELGSYTF
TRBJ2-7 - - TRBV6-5 TGTGCCAGCAGGACCCCCCCGGTGGGGGAGCAGTACTTC CASRTPPVGEQYF
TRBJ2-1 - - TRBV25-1 TGTGCCAGCAGTAATTACAATGAGCAGTTCTTC CASSNYNEQFF
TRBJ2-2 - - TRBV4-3 TGCGCCAGCAGCCAGAGACAAGGCGGGGAGCTGTTTTTT CASSQRQGGELFF
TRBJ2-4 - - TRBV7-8 TGTGCCAGCAGCTCGGGACCGACCAAAAACATTCAGTACTTC CASSSGPTKNIQYF
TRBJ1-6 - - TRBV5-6 TGTGCCAGCAGCATAACAGGAGATTCACCCCTCCACTTT CASSITGDSPLHF
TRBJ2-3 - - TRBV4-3 TGCGCCAGCAGCCAAGCCCCGACTCACACAGATACGCAGTATTTT CASSQAPTHTDTQYF
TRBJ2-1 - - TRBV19 TGTGCCAGTAGTGGACCCCCCAATGAGCAGTTCTTC CASSGPPNEQFF
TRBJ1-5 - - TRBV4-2 TGTGCCAGCAGCCAAGGTGAAGGGTCGGGCAATCAGCCCCAGCATTTT CASSQGEGSGNQPQHF
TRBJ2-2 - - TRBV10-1 TGCGCCAGCAGTGACCCGAACACCGGGGAGCTGTTTTTT CASSDPNTGELFF
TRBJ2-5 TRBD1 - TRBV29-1 TGCAGCGCCAACAAGGGACAGACTAATTACCAAGAGACCCAGTACTTC CSANKGQTNYQETQYF
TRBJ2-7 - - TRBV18 TGTGCCAGCTCACCCGCGAGCACGATTGAGCAGTACTTC CASSPASTIEQYF
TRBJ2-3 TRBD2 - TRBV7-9 TGTGCCAGCAGCCAAGGACTAGCGATAGATACGCAGTATTTT CASSQGLAIDTQYF
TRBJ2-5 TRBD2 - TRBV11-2 TGTGCCAGCAGCTTTTGGACTAGCGGGAGGCGGGGGCAAGAGACCCAGTACTTC CASSFWTSGRRGQETQYF
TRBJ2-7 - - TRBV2 TGTGCCAGCAGTGAAGGGAACTCCTACGAGCAGTACTTC CASSEGNSYEQYF
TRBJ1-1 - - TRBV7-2 TGTGCCAGCAGCTTAGTGGAGGGGTACACTGAAGCTTTCTTT CASSLVEGYTEAFF
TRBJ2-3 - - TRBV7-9 TGTGCCAGCAGCGCCTGGGACCGTCATACGCAGTATTTT CASSAWDRHTQYF
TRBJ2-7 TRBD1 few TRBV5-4 TGTGCCAGCAGCTTGGGACAGGGAGCCTACGAGCAGTACTTC CASSLGQGAYEQYF
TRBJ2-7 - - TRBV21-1 TGTGCCAGCAGGTGGAAACGAGGGCCCCACTCCTACGAGCAGTACTTC CASRWKRGPHSYEQYF
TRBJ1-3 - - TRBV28 TGTGCCAGCAGTTTATTGGGGGGAACGACCGGCAACACCATATATTTT CASSLLGGTTGNTIYF
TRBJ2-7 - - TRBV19 TGTGCCAGTAGTAGCGGGACCTCAGCGGCCGGGGCTGGCGAGCAGTACTTC CASSSGTSAAGAGEQYF
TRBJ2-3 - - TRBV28 TGTGCCAGCAGTTACTCCACAGGGAGAGGCACAGATACGCAGTATTTT CASSYSTGRGTDTQYF
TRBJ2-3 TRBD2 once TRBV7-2 TGTGCCAGCAGCTCCCCAGTAGCGGGAATCACAGATACGCAGTATTTT CASSSPVAGITDTQYF
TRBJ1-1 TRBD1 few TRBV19 TGTGCCAGTAGTATAGGGGGGACAGGGATGACTGAAGCTTTCTTT CASSIGGTGMTEAFF
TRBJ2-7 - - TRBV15 TGTGCCACCAGCAGACAGGGGGGCGGGGAGCAGTACTTC CATSRQGGGEQYF
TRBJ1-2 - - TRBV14 TGTGCCAGCAGCCAAGGAACCCCAAGCTATGGCTACACCTTC CASSQGTPSYGYTF
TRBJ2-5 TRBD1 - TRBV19 TGTGCCAGTAGTCCTTGGACAGGGGGCTTGGAGACCCAGTACTTC CASSPWTGGLETQYF
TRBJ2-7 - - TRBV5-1 TGCGCCAGCAGCCCGAACACAGGGTTCGAGTCCTACGAGCAGTACTTC CASSPNTGFESYEQYF
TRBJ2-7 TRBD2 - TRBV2 TGTGCCAGCAGTGCTAGCGGGAGGTGGTACGAGCAGTACTTC CASSASGRWYEQYF
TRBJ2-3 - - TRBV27 TGTGCCAGCAGTTTAAGCAGAAACACAGATACGCAGTATTTT CASSLSRNTDTQYF
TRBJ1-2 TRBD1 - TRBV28 TGTGCCAGCAGCCCCGCAGGGGGAACTACCTATGGCTACACCTTC CASSPAGGTTYGYTF
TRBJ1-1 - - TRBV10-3 TGTGCCATCAGCGGAGTAAACACTGAAGCTTTCTTT CAISGVNTEAFF
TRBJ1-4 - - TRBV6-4 TGTGCCAGCAGTGACTCGAGGTTTATAAGGGATTCTAATGAAAAACTGTTTTTT CASSDSRFIRDSNEKLFF
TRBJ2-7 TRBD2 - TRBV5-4 TGTGCCAGCAGCTTGGGACTAGCGGGCACCTACGAGCAGTACTTC CASSLGLAGTYEQYF
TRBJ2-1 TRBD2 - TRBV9 TGTGCCAGCAGCCCCCGGACCGGGACTAGCGGGAGTAGGTCCTACAATGAGCAGTTCTTC CASSPRTGTSGSRSYNEQFF
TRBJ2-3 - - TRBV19 TGTGCCAGTAGTACCCCCGGGCGGGCAGATACGCAGTATTTT CASSTPGRADTQYF
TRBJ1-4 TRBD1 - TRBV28 TGTGCCAGCAGTTCCAACCCCCAGGGGGCTTGGGAAAAACTGTTTTTT CASSSNPQGAWEKLFF
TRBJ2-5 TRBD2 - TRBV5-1 TGCGCCAGCAGCGAACTAGCGGGAGAAGAGACCCAGTACTTC CASSELAGEETQYF
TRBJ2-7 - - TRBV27 TGTGCCAGCAGTTTAACGCAGGGAGCCTACGAGCAGTACTTC CASSLTQGAYEQYF
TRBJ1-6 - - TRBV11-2 TGTGCCAGCAGCTTAGCGCAATATTCACCCCTCCACTTT CASSLAQYSPLHF
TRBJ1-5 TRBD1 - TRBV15 TGTGCCACCTCGCGACAGGGTGCCCAACGGAATCAGCCCCAGCATTTT CATSRQGAQRNQPQHF
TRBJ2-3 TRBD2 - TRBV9 TGTGCCAGCAGCTCAGGACTAGCGGGAAATGTAGATACGCAGTATTTT CASSSGLAGNVDTQYF